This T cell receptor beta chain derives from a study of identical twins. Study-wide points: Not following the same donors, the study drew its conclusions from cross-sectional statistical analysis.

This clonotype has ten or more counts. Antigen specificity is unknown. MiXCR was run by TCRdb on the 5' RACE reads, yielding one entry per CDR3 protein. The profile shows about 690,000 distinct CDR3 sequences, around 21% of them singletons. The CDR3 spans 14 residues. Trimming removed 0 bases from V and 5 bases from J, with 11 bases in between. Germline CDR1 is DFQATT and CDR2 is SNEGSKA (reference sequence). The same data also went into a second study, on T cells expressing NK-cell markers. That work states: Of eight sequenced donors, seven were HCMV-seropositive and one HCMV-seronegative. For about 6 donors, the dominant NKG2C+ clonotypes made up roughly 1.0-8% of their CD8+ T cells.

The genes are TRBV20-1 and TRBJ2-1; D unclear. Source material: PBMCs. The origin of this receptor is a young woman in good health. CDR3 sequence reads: CSARDRYGNNEQFF. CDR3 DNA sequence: TGCAGTGCTAGAGACCGCTACGGTAACAATGAGCAGTTCTTC.